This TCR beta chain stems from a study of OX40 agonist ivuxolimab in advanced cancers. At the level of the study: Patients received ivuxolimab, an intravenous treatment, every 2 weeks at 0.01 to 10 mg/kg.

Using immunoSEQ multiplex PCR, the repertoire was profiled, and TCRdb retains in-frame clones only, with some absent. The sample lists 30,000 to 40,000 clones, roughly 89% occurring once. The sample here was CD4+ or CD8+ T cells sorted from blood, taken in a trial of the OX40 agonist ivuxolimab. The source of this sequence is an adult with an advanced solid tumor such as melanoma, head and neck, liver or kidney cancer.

The DNA for the CDR3 is TGTGCCAGCAGCTCCTTTGGGTCCTACGAGCAGTACTTC. Its protein is CASSSFGSYEQYF. The chain links TRBV5-4 to TRBJ2-7; D is uncertain. Trimming removed 3 bases at V and 1 base at J, with 8 bases between. The CDR3 loop spans 13 amino acids. Germline V CDR1 and CDR2: SGHNT, YYREEE (reference sequence). Combining the CDR3 with reference TRBV5-4 and TRBJ2-7 gives the whole variable domain ETGVTQSPTHLIKTRGQQVTLRCSSQSGHNTVSWYQQALGQGPQFIFQYYREEENGRGNFPPRFSGLQFPNYSSELNVNALELDDSALYLCASSSFGSYEQYFGPGTRLTVT.